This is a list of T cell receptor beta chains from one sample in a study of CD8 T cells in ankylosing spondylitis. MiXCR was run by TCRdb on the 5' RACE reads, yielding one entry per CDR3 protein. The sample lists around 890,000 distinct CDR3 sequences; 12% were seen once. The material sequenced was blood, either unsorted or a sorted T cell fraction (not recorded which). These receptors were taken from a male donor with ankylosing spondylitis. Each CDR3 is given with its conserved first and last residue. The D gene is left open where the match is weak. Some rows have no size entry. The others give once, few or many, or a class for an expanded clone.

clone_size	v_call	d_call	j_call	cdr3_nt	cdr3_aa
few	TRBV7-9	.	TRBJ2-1	TGTGCCAGCAGCTCGAGGGGATGGTCCTACAATGAGCAGTTCTTC	CASSSRGWSYNEQFF
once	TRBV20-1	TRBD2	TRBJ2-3	TGCAGTGCTAGCGGGGGGGCTATAGATACGCAGTATTTT	CSASGGAIDTQYF
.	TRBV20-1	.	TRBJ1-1	TGCAGTGCTATAGGGCCCGGGGGGTCGATTGAAGCTTTCTTT	CSAIGPGGSIEAFF
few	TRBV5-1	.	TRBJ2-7	TGCGCCAGCAGCTTGGCCGGTCTGAGCTCCTACGAGCAGTACTTC	CASSLAGLSSYEQYF
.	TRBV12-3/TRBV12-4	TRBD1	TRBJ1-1	TGTGCCAGCAGTCCTTCGCAGGGGGCCACTGAAGCTTTCTTT	CASSPSQGATEAFF
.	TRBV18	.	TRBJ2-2	TGTGCCAGCTCACCACACCCCGGGGAGCTGTTTTTT	CASSPHPGELFF
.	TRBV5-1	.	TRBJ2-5	TGCGCCAGCAGTCCTGAAACGGAGACCCAGTACTTC	CASSPETETQYF
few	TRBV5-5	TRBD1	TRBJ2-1	TGTGCCAGCAATGTACCAGGGGGCTCCTACAATGAGCAGTTCTTC	CASNVPGGSYNEQFF
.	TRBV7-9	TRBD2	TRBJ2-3	TGTGCCAGCAGCTATCATAGCGGGGCAACTTACACAGATACGCAGTATTTT	CASSYHSGATYTDTQYF
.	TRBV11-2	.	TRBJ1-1	TGTGCCAGCACCAGACAGCTGAACACTGAAGCTTTCTTT	CASTRQLNTEAFF
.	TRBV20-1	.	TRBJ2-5	TGCAGTGCTAGAGAGGGGCAGGGAGTGGAGACCCAGTACTTC	CSAREGQGVETQYF
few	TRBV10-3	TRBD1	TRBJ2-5	TGTGCCATCAGTGAGTCCACAGGGGGCCACCAAGAGACCCAGTACTTC	CAISESTGGHQETQYF
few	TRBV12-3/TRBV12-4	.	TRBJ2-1	TGTGCCAGCAGTCGGAGGGGATTCTACAATGAGCAGTTCTTC	CASSRRGFYNEQFF
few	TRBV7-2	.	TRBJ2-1	TGTGCCAGCAGCTTATCCCGGGGCAGGGCTAATGAGCAGTTCTTC	CASSLSRGRANEQFF
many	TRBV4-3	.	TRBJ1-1	TGCGCCAGCAGCCAACAGGGTGTGAACACTGAAGCTTTCTTT	CASSQQGVNTEAFF
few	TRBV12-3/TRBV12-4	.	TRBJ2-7	TGTGCCAGCAGTTTCCGGCACGCGACGGTGCAGTACTTC	CASSFRHATVQYF